This T cell receptor beta chain was sequenced during a study of blood T cell repertoires in COVID-19. Overall study: PBMCs, B-cell-depleted T cells, or T cells provided the cDNA or gDNA that made up the material.

The J segment lost 7 bases and the V segment lost 0 bases, leaving 2 bases of the junction unmatched. CDR1 is MNHEY, CDR2 SVGAGI, per germline. The CDR3 is made up of 14 amino acids. Authors' methods: By means of reference gene primer amplification, nucleated cell counts were estimated. Profiling relied on immunoSEQ multiplex PCR, and the TCRdb table lists in-frame clones only, not all of them. V and J calls plus clone size are reproduced from that table; the DNA served to infer D and trimming. Among 200,000 to 250,000 clones listed, 88% were seen once. The TCR originated in a woman aged 40 to 50 who had recovered from COVID-19. The chain couples TRBV6-5 to TRBJ1-2; 10 bases are shared with TRBD1. What was sequenced was peripheral blood. Here the CDR3 reads CASSYSDRGLGYTF. The CDR3, as DNA: TGTGCCAGCAGTTACTCTGACAGGGGGCTTGGCTACACCTTC.